The T cell receptor (beta chain) described here comes from a study of response to subunit inactivated influenza vaccine. TCRdb re-called the RT-PCR reads with MiXCR, one entry per CDR3 protein. The table shows 650,000 or so distinct CDR3 sequences, with about 14% occurring only once. Germline loops: CDR1 LNHDA, CDR2 SQIVND (reference sequence). Trimming took 3 bases from V and 10 from J, leaving 18 bases between them. This CDR3 is 14 amino acids long. This clonotype was counted between two and nine times. This sequence was found in a man between 50 and 59 years old who received an inactivated influenza vaccine. The chain employs TRBV19 and TRBJ1-1, with D tentatively TRBD1 (5 bases). The sample was PBMCs from blood, taken approximately 15 days before vaccination. The CDR3 loop is CASSIEGIGVRAFF. CDR3 DNA: TGTGCCAGTAGTATTGAGGGAATAGGGGTTCGAGCTTTCTTT.